This T cell receptor (beta chain) was documented in a study of T-cell memory formation after mild COVID-19. V gave up 5 bases and J gave up 3 bases, with 17 bases separating them. CDR3 size: 15 residues. Germline CDR1 SEHNR, CDR2 FQNEAQ (reference sequence). MiXCR, run by TCRdb on the 5' RACE reads, gives a single entry per CDR3 protein. The sample has about 180,000 distinct CDR3 sequences, 16% seen once. This clonotype was counted many times. The receptor comes from an adult woman who had mild COVID-19 (a few samples of this study predate the infection). Cell type and time point are not known. Sequencing used PBMCs or a T cell subset sorted from them (not recorded which). The chain employs TRBV7-9 and TRBJ2-7, with TRBD1 as a possible D gene (5 bases). CDR3: CASSPYDSFYYEQYF. The CDR3 nucleotides are TGTGCCAGCAGCCCATACGACAGCTTTTACTACGAGCAGTACTTC.